Below, one TCR beta chain is given with its context. Its antigen is unidentified. This record comes from a study of response to subunit inactivated influenza vaccine. Study conclusions and caveats: Researchers suggested that each seasonal influenza vaccination recruits few new T cells.

TCRdb independently ran MiXCR on the RT-PCR reads; one entry per CDR3 protein. The sample lists 400,000 to 550,000 distinct CDR3 sequences, 25% occurring once. This clonotype originated in a man in his fifties or sixties who received an inactivated influenza vaccine. Sequencing was performed on CD4+ T cells sorted from PBMCs, taken 5 days after vaccination.

The CDR3 sequence: CASSESQANTGELFF. The CDR3 nucleotides are TGTGCCAGCAGTGAAAGCCAAGCTAACACCGGGGAGCTGTTTTTT. This chain connects TRBV6-1 to TRBJ2-2; no firm D call. Trimming left V 2 bases short and J 2 bases short, with 9 bases between. Germline CDR1 reads MNHNS; CDR2 reads SASEGT. This CDR3 spans 15 amino acids.